This T cell receptor (beta chain) was recorded in a study of response to subunit inactivated influenza vaccine. Whole-study results and caveats: Each seasonal flu vaccination may recruit only limited new T cells, authors suggested.

TCRdb re-called the RT-PCR reads through MiXCR, storing one row per CDR3 protein. Among more than 150,000 distinct CDR3 sequences listed, around 10% were seen once. The CDR3 spans 14 residues. Looked up from germline, CDR1 is MGHDK and CDR2 is SYGVNS. V lost 3 bases and J 4 bases, leaving 10 bases between the germline ends. As for this clonotype: Its antigen is as yet unknown.

The sequencing used CD8+ T cells sorted from PBMCs, collected 23 to 25 months after vaccination. The chain couples TRBV25-1 to TRBJ1-3; no firm D call. The receptor comes from a man between 45 and 75 years old who received an inactivated influenza vaccine. This CDR3 reads CASSDPRGGNTIYF. The DNA of the CDR3 is TGTGCCAGCAGTGATCCGAGAGGCGGAAACACCATATATTTT.